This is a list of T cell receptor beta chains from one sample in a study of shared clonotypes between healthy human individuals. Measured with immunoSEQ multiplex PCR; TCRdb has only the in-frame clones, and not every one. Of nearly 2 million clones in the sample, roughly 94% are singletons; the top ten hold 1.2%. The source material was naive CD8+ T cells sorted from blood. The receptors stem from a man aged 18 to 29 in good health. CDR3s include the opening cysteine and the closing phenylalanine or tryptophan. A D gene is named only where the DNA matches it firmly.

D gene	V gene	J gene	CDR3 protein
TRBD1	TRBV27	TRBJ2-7	CASSPGTVLPYEQYF
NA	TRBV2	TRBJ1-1	CASREWAQGAEAFF
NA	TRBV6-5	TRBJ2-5	CASTATRQETQYF
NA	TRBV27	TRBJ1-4	CASSLAGASEKLFF
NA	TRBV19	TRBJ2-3	CASSVRGDTQYF
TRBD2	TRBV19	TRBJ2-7	CASSIDAGDPYEQYF
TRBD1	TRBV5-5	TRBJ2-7	CASSFATGTLSSYEQYF
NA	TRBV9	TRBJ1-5	CASGLSGDSNQPQHF
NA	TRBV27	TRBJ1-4	CASSFYFGEKLFF
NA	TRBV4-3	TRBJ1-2	CASSQDLRDAYYGYTF
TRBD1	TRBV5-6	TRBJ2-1	CASSLKGALNEQFF
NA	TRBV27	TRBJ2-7	CASSLNPGGIEQYF
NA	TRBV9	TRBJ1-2	CASSVGGGDYGYTF
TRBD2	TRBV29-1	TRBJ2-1	CSVDDGRAYNEQFF
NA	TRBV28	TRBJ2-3	CASSTGDTQYF
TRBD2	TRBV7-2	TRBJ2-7	CASSLAEGLAATYEQYF
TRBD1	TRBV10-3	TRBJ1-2	CAIGDRGLYYGYTF
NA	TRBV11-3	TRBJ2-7	CASSLSGGFENYEQYF
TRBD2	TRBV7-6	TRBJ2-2	CASSFTSGVTGELFF
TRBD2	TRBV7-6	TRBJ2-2	CASSLAGGYGELFF
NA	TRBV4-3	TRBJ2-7	CASSQAPTGTYEQYF
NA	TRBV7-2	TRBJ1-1	CASSFSVNTEAFF
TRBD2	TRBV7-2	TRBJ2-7	CASSPRTSGSSYEQYF
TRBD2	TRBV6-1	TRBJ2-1	CASSEPGGTYNEQFF
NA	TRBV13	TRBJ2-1	CASSTQGASYNEQFF
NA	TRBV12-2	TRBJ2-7	CASRLEGRGYEQYF
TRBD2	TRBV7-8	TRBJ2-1	CASRYGLAGASTFYNEQFF
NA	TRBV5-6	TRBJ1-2	CASSTDTDGYTF
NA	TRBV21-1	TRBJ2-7	CASSKDSGIRDEQYF
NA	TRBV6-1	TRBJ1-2	CASSGGDYTF
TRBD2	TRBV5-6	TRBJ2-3	CASSLVRLAGGDTQYF
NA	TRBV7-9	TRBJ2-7	CASSPPERYEQYF
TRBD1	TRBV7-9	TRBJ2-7	CASSISMARTGDWNEQYF
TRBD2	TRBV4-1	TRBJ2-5	CASSHPTGTSGGARETQYF
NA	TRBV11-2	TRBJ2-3	CASSLAIVGGFTDTQYF
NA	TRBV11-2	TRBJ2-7	CASSWDSGSYEQYF
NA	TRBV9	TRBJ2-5	CASSVDSVQETQYF
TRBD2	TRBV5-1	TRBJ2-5	CASSLYGTSGKAKKTQYF
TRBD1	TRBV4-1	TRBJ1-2	CASSQVQGAVNYGYTF
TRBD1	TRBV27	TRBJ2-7	CASSSLPGTGAGSYEQYF
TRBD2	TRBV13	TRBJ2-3	CASSSSGGASTDTQYF
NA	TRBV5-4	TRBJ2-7	CASSLEGGTTGYEQYF
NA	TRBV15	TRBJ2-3	CATSRGGRTDTQYF
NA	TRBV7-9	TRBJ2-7	CASSGSLAFYEQYF
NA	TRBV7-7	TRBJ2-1	CASSLGWGTDNEQFF
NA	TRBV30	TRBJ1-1	CAWSHRENTEAFF
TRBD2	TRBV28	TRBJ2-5	CATQLALEETQYF